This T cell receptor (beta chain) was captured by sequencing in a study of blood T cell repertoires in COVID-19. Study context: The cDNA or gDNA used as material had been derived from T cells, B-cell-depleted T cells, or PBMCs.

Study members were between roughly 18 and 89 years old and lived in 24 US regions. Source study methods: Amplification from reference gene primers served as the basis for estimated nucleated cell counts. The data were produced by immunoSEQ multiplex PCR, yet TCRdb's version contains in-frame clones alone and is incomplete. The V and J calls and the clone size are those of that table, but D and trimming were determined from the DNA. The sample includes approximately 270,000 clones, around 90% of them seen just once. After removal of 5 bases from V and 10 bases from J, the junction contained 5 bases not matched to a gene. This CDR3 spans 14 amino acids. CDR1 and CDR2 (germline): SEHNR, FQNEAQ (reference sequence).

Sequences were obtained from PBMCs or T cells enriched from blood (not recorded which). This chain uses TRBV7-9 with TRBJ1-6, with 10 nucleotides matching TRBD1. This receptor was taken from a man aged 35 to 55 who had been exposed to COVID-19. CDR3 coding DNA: TGTGCCAGCAGCGAAGGACAGGGGGGATCACCCCTCCACTTT. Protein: CASSEGQGGSPLHF. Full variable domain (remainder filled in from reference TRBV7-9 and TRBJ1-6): DTGVSQNPRHKITKRGQNVTFRCDPISEHNRLYWYRQTLGQGPEFLTYFQNEAQLEKSRLLSDRFSAERPKGSFSTLEIQRTEQGDSAMYLCASSEGQGGSPLHFGNGTRLTVT.